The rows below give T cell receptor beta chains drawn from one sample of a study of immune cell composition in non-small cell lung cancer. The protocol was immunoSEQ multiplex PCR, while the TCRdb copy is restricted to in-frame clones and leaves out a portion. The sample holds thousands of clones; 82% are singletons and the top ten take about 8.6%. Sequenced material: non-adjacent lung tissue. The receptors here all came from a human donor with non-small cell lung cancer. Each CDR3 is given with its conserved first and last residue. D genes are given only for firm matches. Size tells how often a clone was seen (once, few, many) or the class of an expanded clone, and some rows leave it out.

CDR3 DNA: TGTGCCAGCAGCTTAATGAACCGCGGTCCTACTGAAGCTTTCTTT
CDR3 protein: CASSLMNRGPTEAFF
D gene: .
J gene: TRBJ1-1
clone size: .
V gene: TRBV7-6

CDR3 DNA: TGTGCCAGCAGCTTAGATGCGCTATCCTACAATGAGCAGTTCTTC
CDR3 protein: CASSLDALSYNEQFF
D gene: .
J gene: TRBJ2-1
clone size: .
V gene: TRBV7-2

CDR3 DNA: TGCGCCAGCAGCCAAGGGGAAGGGGCGGGAAGCAATCAGCCCCAGCATTTT
CDR3 protein: CASSQGEGAGSNQPQHF
D gene: .
J gene: TRBJ1-5
clone size: .
V gene: TRBV4-1

CDR3 DNA: TGTGCCAGCAGCCAAGGGCTACGTGGGGCCACAGATACGCAGTATTTT
CDR3 protein: CASSQGLRGATDTQYF
D gene: .
J gene: TRBJ2-3
clone size: few
V gene: TRBV4-2

CDR3 DNA: TGTGCCAGTAGTATAGATCGCGGCGGTCCCAATCAGCCCCAGCATTTT
CDR3 protein: CASSIDRGGPNQPQHF
D gene: .
J gene: TRBJ1-5
clone size: .
V gene: TRBV19

CDR3 DNA: TGTGCCAGCAGTGCGCCCTACAGGGGGCGAGAAAACAATGAGCAGTTCTTC
CDR3 protein: CASSAPYRGRENNEQFF
D gene: TRBD1
J gene: TRBJ2-1
clone size: few
V gene: TRBV25-1

CDR3 DNA: TGTGCCAGCAGCGTACGGGACTATCCCTACAATGAGCAGTTCTTC
CDR3 protein: CASSVRDYPYNEQFF
D gene: TRBD2
J gene: TRBJ2-1
clone size: .
V gene: TRBV9

CDR3 DNA: TGTGCCAGCAGCTCTCTCAGGCTCTACACCTTC
CDR3 protein: CASSSLRLYTF
D gene: .
J gene: TRBJ1-2
clone size: .
V gene: TRBV5-8

CDR3 DNA: TGCGCCAGCAGCCAAGTGGACAGCGGGGCTAACTATGGCTACACCTTC
CDR3 protein: CASSQVDSGANYGYTF
D gene: .
J gene: TRBJ1-2
clone size: .
V gene: TRBV4-1

CDR3 DNA: TGTGCCAGCAGTTACGACGGACAGGGCCTTTACACCTTC
CDR3 protein: CASSYDGQGLYTF
D gene: TRBD1
J gene: TRBJ1-2
clone size: .
V gene: TRBV6-6

CDR3 DNA: TGTGCCAGCAGCCCGGCTAGCGGGTTTCCCAGGATCGGGGAGCTGTTTTTT
CDR3 protein: CASSPASGFPRIGELFF
D gene: TRBD2
J gene: TRBJ2-2
clone size: .
V gene: TRBV4-2

CDR3 DNA: TGTGCCAGCAGTTATTTTCACGGGGTAGATCAGCCCCAGCATTTT
CDR3 protein: CASSYFHGVDQPQHF
D gene: .
J gene: TRBJ1-5
clone size: .
V gene: TRBV28

CDR3 DNA: TGTGCCATAGACTACCTCCCCGTCCTGACTTTC
CDR3 protein: CAIDYLPVLTF
D gene: .
J gene: TRBJ2-6
clone size: .
V gene: TRBV7-2

CDR3 DNA: TGTGCCAGCAGCCCTCGACAGGGGCTTATTGATGGCTACACCTTC
CDR3 protein: CASSPRQGLIDGYTF
D gene: TRBD1
J gene: TRBJ1-2
clone size: once
V gene: TRBV27

CDR3 DNA: TGTGCCAGCAGCGCCATGCGGGGGGGCACTGGGGCCAACGTCCTGACTTTC
CDR3 protein: CASSAMRGGTGANVLTF
D gene: TRBD2
J gene: TRBJ2-6
clone size: .
V gene: TRBV7-8

CDR3 DNA: TGTGCCAGCAGCTTTACTAGCGGGGGCTCTGCCGAGCAGTACTTC
CDR3 protein: CASSFTSGGSAEQYF
D gene: TRBD2
J gene: TRBJ2-7
clone size: .
V gene: TRBV11-2

CDR3 DNA: TGTGCCAGCAGCCAAGATGCCCGACTAGCGGGGGGACCGTTTAGCACAGATACGCAGTATTTT
CDR3 protein: CASSQDARLAGGPFSTDTQYF
D gene: TRBD2
J gene: TRBJ2-3
clone size: .
V gene: TRBV14

CDR3 DNA: TGTGCCAGCAGTGGGGCGGGGCGAAACACCGGGGAGCTGTTTTTT
CDR3 protein: CASSGAGRNTGELFF
D gene: .
J gene: TRBJ2-2
clone size: .
V gene: TRBV2

CDR3 DNA: TGTGCCAGCAGCTTACGCGGGGATTTGAACGAGCAGTACTTC
CDR3 protein: CASSLRGDLNEQYF
D gene: .
J gene: TRBJ2-7
clone size: once
V gene: TRBV7-9

CDR3 DNA: TGTGCCAGCAGTGAATCTGTAGCGGGGGCCTACGAGCAGTACTTC
CDR3 protein: CASSESVAGAYEQYF
D gene: TRBD2
J gene: TRBJ2-7
clone size: .
V gene: TRBV2

CDR3 DNA: TGTGCCAGCAGTTGGACTTGGGGAGAGGAGTTGAACACTGAAGCTTTCTTT
CDR3 protein: CASSWTWGEELNTEAFF
D gene: .
J gene: TRBJ1-1
clone size: .
V gene: TRBV27

CDR3 DNA: TGTGCCAGCAGTTACTCCGGACAGAGCACAGATACGCAGTATTTT
CDR3 protein: CASSYSGQSTDTQYF
D gene: .
J gene: TRBJ2-3
clone size: .
V gene: TRBV6-5

CDR3 DNA: TGTGCCAGCAGCTCCCCTTCGATGGGGCTAGCGGGAGCTTTGTACGAGCAGTACTTC
CDR3 protein: CASSSPSMGLAGALYEQYF
D gene: TRBD2
J gene: TRBJ2-7
clone size: .
V gene: TRBV7-2

CDR3 DNA: TGCGCCAGCAGCCAAGAATGGGCACTTTCTGGGGCCAACGTCCTGACTTTC
CDR3 protein: CASSQEWALSGANVLTF
D gene: .
J gene: TRBJ2-6
clone size: once
V gene: TRBV4-1

CDR3 DNA: TGTGCCACCCACCGGGGAGAAGCTAGCACAGATACGCAGTATTTT
CDR3 protein: CATHRGEASTDTQYF
D gene: .
J gene: TRBJ2-3
clone size: .
V gene: TRBV28

CDR3 DNA: TGTGCCAGCAGCTCAAGGAGACGGGACAACCCCTCCTATGGCTACACCTTC
CDR3 protein: CASSSRRRDNPSYGYTF
D gene: .
J gene: TRBJ1-2
clone size: .
V gene: TRBV5-6

CDR3 DNA: TGCGCCAGCAGCTCCTCAACAGGTGGGCGTACTGAAGCTTTCTTT
CDR3 protein: CASSSSTGGRTEAFF
D gene: .
J gene: TRBJ1-1
clone size: .
V gene: TRBV5-1

CDR3 DNA: TGCGCCAGCAGTCGGACACCTGGCTACGAGCAGTACTTC
CDR3 protein: CASSRTPGYEQYF
D gene: .
J gene: TRBJ2-7
clone size: few
V gene: TRBV4-3

CDR3 DNA: TGTGCCAGCAGCCCCTTGGACTCAACTAAAGCCTACGAGCAGTACTTC
CDR3 protein: CASSPLDSTKAYEQYF
D gene: .
J gene: TRBJ2-7
clone size: few
V gene: TRBV7-9

CDR3 DNA: TGTGCCAGCAGCTTAGCGAAGCCCTCGACAGTGTTCGGTTCTGGCTACACCTTC
CDR3 protein: CASSLAKPSTVFGSGYTF
D gene: .
J gene: TRBJ1-2
clone size: .
V gene: TRBV7-9

CDR3 DNA: TGTGCCAGCAGTTTGGGGACAGTGGGCACAGATACGCAGTATTTT
CDR3 protein: CASSLGTVGTDTQYF
D gene: TRBD1
J gene: TRBJ2-3
clone size: .
V gene: TRBV27

CDR3 DNA: TGTGCTATTCTAATATCCTCCTACGAGCAGTACTTC
CDR3 protein: CAILISSYEQYF
D gene: .
J gene: TRBJ2-7
clone size: once
V gene: TRBV7-9

CDR3 DNA: TGTGCCAGCAGCTTAGGTTCAGGACAGAAAAATGAAAAACTGTTTTTT
CDR3 protein: CASSLGSGQKNEKLFF
D gene: .
J gene: TRBJ1-4
clone size: .
V gene: TRBV7-8

CDR3 DNA: TGCGCCAGCAGCCCCCACAGGGACACCTACGAGCAGTACTTC
CDR3 protein: CASSPHRDTYEQYF
D gene: .
J gene: TRBJ2-7
clone size: .
V gene: TRBV5-1

CDR3 DNA: TGTGCCAGCAGTTTACCTTCGGGGGACAGGGGCCCCTACAATGAGCAGTTCTTC
CDR3 protein: CASSLPSGDRGPYNEQFF
D gene: TRBD1
J gene: TRBJ2-1
clone size: .
V gene: TRBV28

CDR3 DNA: TGTGCCAGCAGTGGCTCCCCCTCAGGGGCGAACACTGAAGCTTTCTTT
CDR3 protein: CASSGSPSGANTEAFF
D gene: .
J gene: TRBJ1-1
clone size: .
V gene: TRBV28

CDR3 DNA: TGCGCCAGCAGCCCCCAGGGGAGGGCCTACAATGAGCAGTTCTTC
CDR3 protein: CASSPQGRAYNEQFF
D gene: .
J gene: TRBJ2-1
clone size: .
V gene: TRBV4-3

CDR3 DNA: TGCAGTGCTAGAGAATTGGAGGCCCAGCATTTT
CDR3 protein: CSARELEAQHF
D gene: .
J gene: TRBJ1-5
clone size: .
V gene: TRBV20-1

CDR3 DNA: TGTGCCAGCAGTGAACTGGGGGGAAGAGCTTTCTTT
CDR3 protein: CASSELGGRAFF
D gene: .
J gene: TRBJ1-1
clone size: .
V gene: TRBV6-1

CDR3 DNA: TGCGCCAGCAGCTTGAGTAACGGACAGGGATACTCTGGGGCCAACGTCCTGACTTTC
CDR3 protein: CASSLSNGQGYSGANVLTF
D gene: TRBD1
J gene: TRBJ2-6
clone size: .
V gene: TRBV5-1

CDR3 DNA: TGTGCCAGTAGTATAGGAGCACTAGCGAATGAGCAGTTCTTC
CDR3 protein: CASSIGALANEQFF
D gene: TRBD2
J gene: TRBJ2-1
clone size: .
V gene: TRBV19

CDR3 DNA: TGTGCCAGCAGACTCAAAGAGACCGGGACACCCCTCCACTTT
CDR3 protein: CASRLKETGTPLHF
D gene: .
J gene: TRBJ1-6
clone size: .
V gene: TRBV6-6

CDR3 DNA: TGTGCCTGGGAGAGGGGCGCGGGCGGGACCTACGAGCAGTACTTC
CDR3 protein: CAWERGAGGTYEQYF
D gene: .
J gene: TRBJ2-7
clone size: .
V gene: TRBV30

CDR3 DNA: TGTGCCAGCAGCTCTACGCAGGGCTCCGGGGAGCTGTTTTTT
CDR3 protein: CASSSTQGSGELFF
D gene: .
J gene: TRBJ2-2
clone size: .
V gene: TRBV7-9

CDR3 DNA: TGCGCCAGCAGCCAAGATATGGGGGGTCGTAATGAGCAGTTCTTC
CDR3 protein: CASSQDMGGRNEQFF
D gene: .
J gene: TRBJ2-1
clone size: .
V gene: TRBV4-3

CDR3 DNA: TGCAGCGTGGGACTAGCGCCCTACGAGCAGTACTTC
CDR3 protein: CSVGLAPYEQYF
D gene: TRBD2
J gene: TRBJ2-7
clone size: .
V gene: TRBV29-1

CDR3 DNA: TGTGCCAGCAGCTTAGAGAGGGCAAACTATGGCTACACCTTC
CDR3 protein: CASSLERANYGYTF
D gene: .
J gene: TRBJ1-2
clone size: .
V gene: TRBV7-9

CDR3 DNA: TGTGCCTGGAGTGGAGGGACAGGGGGGCAGAACACTGAAGCTTTCTTT
CDR3 protein: CAWSGGTGGQNTEAFF
D gene: TRBD1
J gene: TRBJ1-1
clone size: medium-sized
V gene: TRBV30